One and the same sample provided the 20 T cell receptor beta chains below, sequenced in a study of blood T cell repertoires in COVID-19. Generated by immunoSEQ multiplex PCR, the TCRdb table keeps only in-frame clones and is missing some. Of approximately 150,000 clones in the sample, about 91% are singletons; the top ten hold 28%. Source material: peripheral blood. The receptor source for this set is a human donor in a cohort sampled during active COVID-19.

CDR3 in amino acids: CASSGRDRTREKLFF. The CDR3 region has the DNA TGTGCCAGCAGCGGGAGGGACCGCACTAGGGAAAAACTGTTTTTT. The V and J genes are TRBV28 and TRBJ1-4, with D possibly matching TRBD1 (5 bases). The germline V gene encodes CDR1 MDHEN and CDR2 SYDVKM. The CDR3 consists of 15 residues. Trimming took 6 bases from V and 8 from J, leaving 19 bases between them.

CDR3 loop: CASSIPGTGPYEQYF. The CDR3 nucleotides read TGTGCCAGTAGTATCCCCGGGACAGGGCCCTACGAGCAGTACTTC. The chain links TRBV19 to TRBJ2-7; 9 nucleotides agree with TRBD1. J was trimmed by 2 bases and V by 3 bases; bases with no gene match: 5. Per the germline V gene, CDR1 is LNHDA and CDR2 is SQIVND (reference sequence). This CDR3 is 15 amino acids long.

This sequence joins TRBV15 and TRBJ1-5; D unclear. Trimming took 0 bases from V and 7 from J, leaving 13 bases between them. CDR3 size: 15 residues. Germline V gene sequence: CDR1 LNHNV, CDR2 YYDKDF (reference sequence). The CDR3, as DNA: TGTGCCACCAGCAGAGATCGCGGGCTGCGGCAGCCCCAGCATTTT. Its translation is CATSRDRGLRQPQHF.

This chain uses TRBV5-1 with TRBJ1-1; possibly TRBD1 for D (5 bases). The germline V gene encodes CDR1 SGHRS and CDR2 YFSETQ. V was cut by 8 bases and J by 0 bases, with 11 bases left in between. CDR3 size: 13 residues. Here the CDR3 DNA reads TGCGCCAGTCGCCTGACAGTGAACACTGAAGCTTTCTTT. This codes for CASRLTVNTEAFF.

The V gene is TRBV7-3, the J gene TRBJ2-1, with TRBD2 matching over 9 bases. This CDR3 comprises 17 residues. V dropped 4 bases and J dropped 2; count of bases not matched to a gene: 9. Germline lookup yields CDR1 SGHTA and CDR2 FQGTGA. DNA of the CDR3: TGTGCCAGCAGCTCTGGCGGGACTAGCAAAACCTACAATGAGCAGTTCTTC. Its protein product is CASSSGGTSKTYNEQFF. Full variable domain (missing parts from reference TRBV7-3 and TRBJ2-1): GAGVSQTPSNKVTEKGKYVELRCDPISGHTALYWYRQSLGQGPEFLIYFQGTGAADDSGLPNDRFFAVRPEGSVSTLKIQRTERGDSAVYLCASSSGGTSKTYNEQFFGPGTRLTVL.

V is TRBV5-1 and J is TRBJ2-3; no definite D call. Trimming shortened V by 0 bases and J by 6 bases, and 11 bases separated the two germline ends. This CDR3 is built from 14 residues. The germline V gene encodes CDR1 SGHRS and CDR2 YFSETQ. For the CDR3, the DNA is TGCGCCAGCAGCTTGGAGCAGGTAGTGGATACGCAGTATTTT. Protein sequence: CASSLEQVVDTQYF.

The V and J genes are TRBV4-2 and TRBJ2-3, with TRBD2 identical over 8 bases. Germline CDR1 LGHNA, CDR2 YNFKEQ. This CDR3 contains 16 residues. V lost 4 bases, J lost 2 bases, and 8 bases stayed unmatched. The CDR3 loop reads CASSPGGRRATDTQYF. The CDR3 DNA is TGTGCCAGCAGCCCCGGCGGGAGGCGGGCCACAGATACGCAGTATTTT.

V and J are TRBV5-5 and TRBJ2-2; possibly TRBD2 for D (5 bases). The germline V gene encodes CDR1 SGHKS and CDR2 YYEKEE (reference sequence). Trimming took off 4 bases at V and 5 bases at J, with 21 bases between the two ends. The CDR3 has 17 amino acids. CDR3 coding DNA: TGTGCCAGCAGCCCTACCCTAAGTCGGGGTCTGACCGGGGAGCTGTTTTTT. Translated: CASSPTLSRGLTGELFF.

The rearrangement links TRBV10-3 to TRBJ2-2, with TRBD1 as a possible D gene (6 bases). Between the trimmed V and J ends, which lost 3 bases and 5 bases, there was a span of 13 bases. Germline loops: CDR1 ENHRY, CDR2 SYGVKD. The CDR3 runs to 15 residues. The CDR3 DNA is TGTGCCATCAGTGATCTGGGGGCGCCGACCGGGGAGCTGTTTTTT. It specifies CAISDLGAPTGELFF.

The chain combines TRBV11-2 with TRBJ2-3; 8 positions agree with TRBD2. CDR1 is SGHAT and CDR2 is FQNNGV in the germline V gene. The CDR3 contains 18 residues. The ends lost 7 bases at V and 2 bases at J; junction bases unmatched: 17. The CDR3 DNA follows: TGTGCCAGCACTAACCTGGCGGGGGGCACTTATCCCACAGATACGCAGTATTTT. Translation gives CASTNLAGGTYPTDTQYF. The entire variable domain, with the rest obtained from reference TRBV11-2 and TRBJ2-3, is as follows: EAGVAQSPRYKIIEKRQSVAFWCNPISGHATLYWYQQILGQGPKLLIQFQNNGVVDDSQLPKDRFSAERLKGVDSTLKIQPAKLEDSAVYLCASTNLAGGTYPTDTQYFGPGTRLTVL.

The table lists this clone with a count of one. The chain couples TRBV5-6 to TRBJ1-2; the D is unclear. The CDR3 length is 13 residues. CDR1 SGHDT and CDR2 YYEEEE come from the germline V gene. V dropped 1 base and J dropped 5 bases, with 9 bases sitting between them. CDR3 sequence (DNA): TGTGCCAGCAGCTTGAACAGCGGTTATGGCTACACCTTC. It specifies CASSLNSGYGYTF.

The chain combines TRBV18 with TRBJ2-3; possible D gene TRBD2, 6 bases. The CDR3 runs 14 residues. Trimming pared 4 bases from V and 4 bases from J, leaving 12 bases between. Germline loops: CDR1 KGHSH, CDR2 LQKENI. For the CDR3, the DNA is TGTGCCAGCTCACGAGGCCCTAGCGCAGATACGCAGTATTTT. This translates into CASSRGPSADTQYF.

The V call is TRBV19, the J call TRBJ2-7; 9 nucleotides agree with TRBD1. The J segment lost 5 bases and the V segment lost 4 bases, leaving 12 bases of the junction unmatched. This CDR3 contains 16 residues. Looked up from germline, CDR1 is LNHDA and CDR2 is SQIVND (reference sequence). This CDR3 reads CASSTLLGQGGDEQYF. In DNA form, the CDR3 reads TGTGCCAGTAGTACCCTTTTGGGACAGGGAGGAGACGAGCAGTACTTC.

This sequence joins TRBV19 and TRBJ2-1, with a possible D match to TRBD2 (5 bases). Trimming removed 2 bases from V and 4 bases from J, with 9 bases in between. The CDR3 runs 14 residues. CDR1 is LNHDA, CDR2 SQIVND, per germline (reference sequence). The CDR3 DNA reads as TGTGCCAGTAGTATAAGGAGGCAATACAATGAGCAGTTCTTC. Encoded protein: CASSIRRQYNEQFF.

This clone came up once. Within the sample, other DNA sequences also encode this same CDR3. The J gene is TRBJ2-1, the V gene TRBV4-3, with 8 nucleotides matching TRBD2. Unmatched junction bases numbered 10, after V lost 0 bases and J lost 3 bases. Germline CDR1 and CDR2: LGHNA and YSLEER. This CDR3 comprises 18 residues. The CDR3 sequence: CASSQDYPSGLGYNEQFF. The CDR3 region has the DNA TGCGCCAGCAGCCAAGATTACCCTAGCGGGTTAGGCTACAATGAGCAGTTCTTC.

J is TRBJ2-7 and V is TRBV19, with 7 bases aligning to TRBD1. The CDR3 runs 13 residues. Unmatched junction bases numbered 3, after V lost 5 bases and J lost 2 bases. Per germline, CDR1 LNHDA and CDR2 SQIVND (reference sequence). The CDR3 DNA sequence: TGTGCCAGTAGTCGAGACAGGGCCTACGAGCAGTACTTC. It translates to CASSRDRAYEQYF.

The V gene is TRBV11-1, the J gene TRBJ2-1; TRBD2 matches at 10 bases. V trimming: 8 bases; J trimming: 9 bases; junction bases outside the gene matches: 10. Looked up from germline, CDR1 is SGHAT and CDR2 is FQDESV (reference sequence). The length of the CDR3 is 14 residues. The CDR3, as DNA: TGTGCCAGCGCCTATGAGCGGGGGGGCAGTGAGCAGTTCTTC. This translates into CASAYERGGSEQFF.

This chain connects TRBV30 to TRBJ2-7, with 10 bases aligning to TRBD2. This CDR3 has 15 residues. Per germline, CDR1 GTSNPN and CDR2 SVGIG (reference sequence). The ends lost 0 bases at V and 3 bases at J; junction bases unmatched: 5. CDR3 protein: CAWSVQAGGFYEQYF. Here the CDR3 DNA reads TGTGCCTGGAGTGTACAAGCGGGGGGGTTCTACGAGCAGTACTTC. The full variable domain, with the rest looked up from reference TRBV30 and TRBJ2-7, is SQTIHQWPATLVQPVGSPLSLECTVEGTSNPNLYWYRQAAGRGLQLLFYSVGIGQISSEVPQNLSASRPQDRQFILSSKKLLLSDSGFYLCAWSVQAGGFYEQYFGPGTRLTVT.

The chain links TRBV9 to TRBJ2-3; 10 nucleotides agree with TRBD2. Germline loops: CDR1 SGDLS, CDR2 YYNGEE. The CDR3 is 14 amino acids. V was pared by 4 bases and J by 3 bases, with 2 bases of the junction left unmatched. The CDR3 nucleotides are TGTGCCAGCAGCTCGGGACTAGCGACAGATACGCAGTATTTT. This gives the protein CASSSGLATDTQYF.

The chain uses TRBV21-1 and TRBJ1-5. TRBV21-1 is designated a pseudogene. This CDR3 is 15 amino acids long. CDR3 sequence (DNA): TGTGCCAGCAGCAAACGATGGTTTACTCTTCAGCCCCAGCATTTT. Translation: CASSKRWFTLQPQHF.